This T cell receptor beta chain was recovered during a study of PD-1 blockade in classical Hodgkin lymphoma. General study results and limits: Only CD4+ TCR diversity, not CD8+, had risen significantly by C4D1. Complete responders had baseline diversity similar to newly diagnosed patients.

Profiling relied on immunoSEQ multiplex PCR, and the TCRdb table lists in-frame clones only, not all of them. In the table there are 80,000 to 100,000 clones, roughly 92% of which are singletons. Relapses following autologous stem cell transplantation were seen in all patients, with brentuximab vedotin exposure varying. A remark on this clone: Its antigen is currently unknown.

V lost 2 bases and J lost 10; bases outside the gene matches: 9. The CDR3 length is 15 residues. Germline V CDR1 and CDR2: MNHEY, SMNVEV (reference sequence). This rearrangement joins TRBV27 to TRBJ1-4, with 8 bases matching TRBD1. This clonotype was sampled from a human donor with classical Hodgkin lymphoma. The specimen was peripheral blood mononuclear cells (PBMCs), collected at baseline. CDR3: CASSLVTGDRGKLFF. CDR3 bases: TGTGCCAGCAGTTTAGTGACAGGGGATCGGGGAAAACTGTTTTTT.